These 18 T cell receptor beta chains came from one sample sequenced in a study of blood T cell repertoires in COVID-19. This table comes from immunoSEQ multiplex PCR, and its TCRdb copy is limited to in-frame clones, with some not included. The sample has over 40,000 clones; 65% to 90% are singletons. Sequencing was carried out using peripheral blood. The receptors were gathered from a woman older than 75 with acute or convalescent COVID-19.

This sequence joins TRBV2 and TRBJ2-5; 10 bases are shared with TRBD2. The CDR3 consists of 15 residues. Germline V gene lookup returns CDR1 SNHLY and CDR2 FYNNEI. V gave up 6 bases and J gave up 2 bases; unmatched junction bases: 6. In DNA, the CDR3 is TGTGCCAGCAGCCTGCCAGCGGGGGGGCAAGAGACCCAGTACTTC. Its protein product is CASSLPAGGQETQYF.

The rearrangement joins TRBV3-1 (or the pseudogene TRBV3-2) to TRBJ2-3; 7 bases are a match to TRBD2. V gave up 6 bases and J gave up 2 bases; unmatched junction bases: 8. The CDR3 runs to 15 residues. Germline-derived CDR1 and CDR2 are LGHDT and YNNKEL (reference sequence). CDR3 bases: TGTGCCAGCAGTCGGAGCGGGGCTATCACAGATACGCAGTATTTT. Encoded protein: CASSRSGAITDTQYF.

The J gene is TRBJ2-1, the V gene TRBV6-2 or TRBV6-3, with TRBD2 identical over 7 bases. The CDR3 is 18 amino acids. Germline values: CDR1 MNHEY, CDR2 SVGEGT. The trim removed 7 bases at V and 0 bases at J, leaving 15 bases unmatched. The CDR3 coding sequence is TGTGCCAGCACTTATACCCTAGGGCGGGGGAGCTCCTACAATGAGCAGTTCTTC. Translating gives CASTYTLGRGSSYNEQFF.

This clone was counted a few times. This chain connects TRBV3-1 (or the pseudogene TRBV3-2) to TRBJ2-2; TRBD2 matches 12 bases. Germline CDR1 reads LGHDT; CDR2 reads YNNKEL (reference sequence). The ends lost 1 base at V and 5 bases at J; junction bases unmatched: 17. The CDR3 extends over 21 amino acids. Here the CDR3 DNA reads TGTGCCAGCAGCCAAGTAGGGCTAGCGGGGGGGCTGGGCCGGTGGACCGGGGAGCTGTTTTTT. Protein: CASSQVGLAGGLGRWTGELFF.

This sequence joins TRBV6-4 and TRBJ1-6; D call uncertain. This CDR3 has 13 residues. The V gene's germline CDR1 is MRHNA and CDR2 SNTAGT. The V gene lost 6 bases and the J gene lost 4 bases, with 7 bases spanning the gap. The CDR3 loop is CASSTEYNSPLHF. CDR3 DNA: TGTGCCAGCAGCACAGAATATAATTCACCCCTCCACTTT.

DNA of the CDR3: TGTGCCAGCAGCCCCCGGGCGGGGGGTAAAAACAATGAGCAGTTCTTC. It yields the protein CASSPRAGGKNNEQFF. V usage is TRBV3-1 (or the pseudogene TRBV3-2) and J usage is TRBJ2-1, with 8 bases that match TRBD2. The V gene end was trimmed by 4 bases and the J gene end by 5 bases; junction bases not matched to a gene: 10. The CDR3 runs to 16 residues. Germline CDR1 reads LGHDT; CDR2 reads YNNKEL (reference sequence).

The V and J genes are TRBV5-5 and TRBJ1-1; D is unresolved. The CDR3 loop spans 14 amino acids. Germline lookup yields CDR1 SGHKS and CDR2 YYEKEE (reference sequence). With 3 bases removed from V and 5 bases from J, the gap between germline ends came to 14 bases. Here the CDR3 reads CASSWEGERTEAFF. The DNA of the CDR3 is TGTGCCAGCAGCTGGGAGGGAGAGCGAACTGAAGCTTTCTTT.

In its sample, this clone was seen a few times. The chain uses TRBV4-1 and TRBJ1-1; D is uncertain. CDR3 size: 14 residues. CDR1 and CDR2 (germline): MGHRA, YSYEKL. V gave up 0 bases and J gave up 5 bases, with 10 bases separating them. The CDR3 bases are TGCGCCAGCAGCCAAGAAGGCCCCGGGACTGAAGCTTTCTTT. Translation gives CASSQEGPGTEAFF.

This CDR3 is CASSNLLNTEAFF. CDR3 in DNA: TGTGCCAGTAGTAATCTATTGAACACTGAAGCTTTCTTT. V usage is TRBV19 and J usage is TRBJ1-1; no reliable D call. There are 13 residues in the CDR3. V dropped 4 bases and J dropped 0 bases, with 6 bases sitting between them. Germline lookup yields CDR1 LNHDA and CDR2 SQIVND (reference sequence). The entire variable domain, with the rest obtained from reference TRBV19 and TRBJ1-1, is as follows: DGGITQSPKYLFRKEGQNVTLSCEQNLNHDAMYWYRQDPGQGLRLIYYSQIVNDFQKGDIAEGYSVSREKKESFPLTVTSAQKNPTAFYLCASSNLLNTEAFFGQGTRLTVV.

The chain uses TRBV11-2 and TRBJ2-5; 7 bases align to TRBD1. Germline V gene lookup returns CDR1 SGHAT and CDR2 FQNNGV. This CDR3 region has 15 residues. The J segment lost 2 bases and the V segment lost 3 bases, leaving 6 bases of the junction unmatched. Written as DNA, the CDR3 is TGTGCCAGCAGCTTCACCGGGACAGATCAAGAGACCCAGTACTTC. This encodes CASSFTGTDQETQYF. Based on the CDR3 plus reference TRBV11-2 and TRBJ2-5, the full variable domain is EAGVAQSPRYKIIEKRQSVAFWCNPISGHATLYWYQQILGQGPKLLIQFQNNGVVDDSQLPKDRFSAERLKGVDSTLKIQPAKLEDSAVYLCASSFTGTDQETQYFGPGTRLLVL.

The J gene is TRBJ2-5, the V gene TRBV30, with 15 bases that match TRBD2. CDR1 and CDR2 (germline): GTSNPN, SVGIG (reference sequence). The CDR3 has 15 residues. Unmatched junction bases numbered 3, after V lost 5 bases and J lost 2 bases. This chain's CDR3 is CAWGGTSGGQETQYF. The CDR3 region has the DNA TGTGCCTGGGGCGGGACTAGCGGGGGGCAAGAGACCCAGTACTTC.

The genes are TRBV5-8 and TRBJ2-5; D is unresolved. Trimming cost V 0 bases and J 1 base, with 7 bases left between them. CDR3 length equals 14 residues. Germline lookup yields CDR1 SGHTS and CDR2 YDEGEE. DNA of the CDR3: TGTGCCAGCAGCTTGGAGCCTGGCCAAGAGACCCAGTACTTC. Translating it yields CASSLEPGQETQYF.

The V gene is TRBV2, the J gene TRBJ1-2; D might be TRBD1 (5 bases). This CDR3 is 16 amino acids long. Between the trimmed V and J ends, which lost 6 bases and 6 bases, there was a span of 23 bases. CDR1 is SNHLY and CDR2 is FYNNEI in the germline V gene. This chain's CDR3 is CASRGDMGTSADGYTF. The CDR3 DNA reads TGTGCCAGCAGAGGGGATATGGGGACTTCGGCTGATGGCTACACCTTC.

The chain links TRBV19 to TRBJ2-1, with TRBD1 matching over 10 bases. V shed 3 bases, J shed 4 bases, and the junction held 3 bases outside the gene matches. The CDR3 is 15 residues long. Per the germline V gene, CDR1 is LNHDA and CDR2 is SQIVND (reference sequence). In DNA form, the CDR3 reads TGTGCCAGTAGTATGGGGGACAGGGGTTACAATGAGCAGTTCTTC. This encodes CASSMGDRGYNEQFF.

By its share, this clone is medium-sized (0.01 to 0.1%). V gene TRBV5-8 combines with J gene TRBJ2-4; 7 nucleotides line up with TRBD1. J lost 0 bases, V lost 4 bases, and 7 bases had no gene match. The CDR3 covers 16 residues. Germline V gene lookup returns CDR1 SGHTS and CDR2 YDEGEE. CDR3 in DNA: TGTGCCAGCAGCCAGGGGGACAGCATAGCCAAAAACATTCAGTACTTC. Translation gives CASSQGDSIAKNIQYF.

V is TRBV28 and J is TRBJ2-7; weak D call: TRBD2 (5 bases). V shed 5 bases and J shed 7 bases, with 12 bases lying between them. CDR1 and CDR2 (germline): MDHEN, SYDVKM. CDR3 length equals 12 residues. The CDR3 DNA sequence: TGTGCCAGCAGTCTAGCCCGAGGTGAGCAGTACTTC. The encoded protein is CASSLARGEQYF.

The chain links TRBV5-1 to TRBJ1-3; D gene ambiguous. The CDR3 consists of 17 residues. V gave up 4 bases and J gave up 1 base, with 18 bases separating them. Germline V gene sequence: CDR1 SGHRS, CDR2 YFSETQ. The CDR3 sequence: CASSQGLIGSSGNTIYF. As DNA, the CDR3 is TGCGCCAGCAGCCAAGGACTTATCGGGAGTTCTGGAAACACCATATATTTT.

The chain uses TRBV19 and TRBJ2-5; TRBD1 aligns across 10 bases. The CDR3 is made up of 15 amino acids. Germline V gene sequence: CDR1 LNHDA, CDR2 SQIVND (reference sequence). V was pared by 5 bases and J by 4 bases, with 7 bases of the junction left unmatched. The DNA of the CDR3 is TGTGCCAGTAGTGCGGGACAGGGGAATCGAGAGACCCAGTACTTC. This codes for CASSAGQGNRETQYF.